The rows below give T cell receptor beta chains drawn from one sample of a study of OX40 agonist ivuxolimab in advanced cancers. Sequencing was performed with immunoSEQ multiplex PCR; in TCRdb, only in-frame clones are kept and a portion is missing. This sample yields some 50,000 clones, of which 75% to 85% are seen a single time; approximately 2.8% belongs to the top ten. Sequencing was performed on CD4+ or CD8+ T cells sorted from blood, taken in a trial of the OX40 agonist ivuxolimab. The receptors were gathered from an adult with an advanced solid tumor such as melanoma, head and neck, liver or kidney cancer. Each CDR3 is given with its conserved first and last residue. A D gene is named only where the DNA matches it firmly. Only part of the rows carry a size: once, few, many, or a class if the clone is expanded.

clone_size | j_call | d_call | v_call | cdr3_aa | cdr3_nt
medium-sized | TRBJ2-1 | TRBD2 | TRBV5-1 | CASSLQLAGLHEQFF | TGCGCCAGCAGCTTGCAACTAGCGGGACTCCATGAGCAGTTCTTC
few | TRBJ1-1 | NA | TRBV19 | CASTSPRMNTEAFF | TGTGCCAGTACTTCCCCGAGGATGAACACTGAAGCTTTCTTT
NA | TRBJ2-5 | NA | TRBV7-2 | CASRESGGETQYF | TGTGCCAGCCGGGAGAGTGGGGGAGAGACCCAGTACTTC
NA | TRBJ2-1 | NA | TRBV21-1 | CASSKRDRGSPHNEQFF | TGTGCCAGCAGCAAGAGGGACAGGGGTTCCCCCCACAATGAGCAGTTCTTC
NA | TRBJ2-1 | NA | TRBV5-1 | CASSLGTASYNEQFF | TGCGCCAGCAGCTTGGGGACAGCTAGCTACAATGAGCAGTTCTTC
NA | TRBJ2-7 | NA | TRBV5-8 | CASSGTGGAEQYF | TGTGCCAGCAGCGGGACTGGCGGGGCCGAGCAGTACTTC
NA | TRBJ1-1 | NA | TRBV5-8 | CASSLAGAFLTEAFF | TGTGCCAGCAGCTTGGCGGGGGCGTTCCTCACTGAAGCTTTCTTT
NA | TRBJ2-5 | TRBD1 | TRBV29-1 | CSVATGGTETQYF | TGCAGCGTTGCGACAGGGGGCACGGAGACCCAGTACTTC
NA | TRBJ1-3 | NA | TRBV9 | CASSLGGFTSGNTIYF | TGTGCCAGCAGCTTAGGGGGGTTTACCTCGGGAAACACCATATATTTT
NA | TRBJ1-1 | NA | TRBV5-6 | CASSLLYTEAFF | TGTGCCAGCAGCTTGTTATACACTGAAGCTTTCTTT
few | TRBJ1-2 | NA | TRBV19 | CSSGDYGYTF | TGTTCTTCAGGCGACTATGGCTACACCTTC
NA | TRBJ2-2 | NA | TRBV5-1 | CASSPRRDGNTGELFF | TGCGCCAGCAGCCCGCGCCGGGACGGTAACACCGGGGAGCTGTTTTTT
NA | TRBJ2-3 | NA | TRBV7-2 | CASSLAGGLDTQYF | TGTGCCAGCAGCTTAGCGGGAGGTTTAGATACGCAGTATTTT
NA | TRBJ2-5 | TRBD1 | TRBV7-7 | CASSSTSPRGRRETQYF | TGTGCCAGCAGCTCCACTTCCCCCAGGGGGCGCAGGGAGACCCAGTACTTC
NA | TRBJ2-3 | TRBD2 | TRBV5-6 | CASSPGSLAGGTDTQYF | TGTGCCAGCAGCCCGGGTTCACTAGCGGGGGGCACAGATACGCAGTATTTT
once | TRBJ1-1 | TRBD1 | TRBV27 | CASRQDPGQGAPRTEAFF | TGTGCCAGCAGGCAAGACCCGGGACAGGGGGCGCCCCGGACTGAAGCTTTCTTT
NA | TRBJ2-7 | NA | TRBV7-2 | CASTRPGTAYERSSYEQYF | TGTGCCAGCACCCGACCCGGGACGGCCTACGAGCGGAGCTCCTACGAGCAGTACTTC
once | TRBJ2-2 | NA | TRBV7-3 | CASSTHDTGELFF | TGTGCCAGCAGCACCCACGACACCGGGGAGCTGTTTTTT
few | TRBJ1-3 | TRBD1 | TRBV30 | CAWGRDRGFNTIYF | TGTGCCTGGGGCCGGGACAGGGGTTTCAACACCATATATTTT
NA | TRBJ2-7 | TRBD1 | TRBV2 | CASSRDSAASYEQYF | TGTGCCAGCAGCCGGGACAGTGCAGCCTCCTACGAGCAGTACTTC
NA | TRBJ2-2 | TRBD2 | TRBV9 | CASSVVSGSLGTGELFF | TGTGCCAGCAGCGTAGTTAGCGGGAGTCTCGGCACCGGGGAGCTGTTTTTT
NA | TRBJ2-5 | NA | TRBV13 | CASSITGMQETQYF | TGTGCCAGCAGCATTACAGGGATGCAAGAGACCCAGTACTTC
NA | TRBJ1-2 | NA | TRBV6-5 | CASSDFRRSLYGYTF | TGTGCCAGCAGTGACTTCCGGCGGAGCCTCTATGGCTACACCTTC
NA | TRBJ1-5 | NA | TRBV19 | CASSIDRSVPQHF | TGTGCCAGTAGTATAGATAGGAGTGTGCCCCAGCATTTT
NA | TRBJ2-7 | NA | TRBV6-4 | CASSRDRTYEQYF | TGTGCCAGCAGTCGGGACCGAACCTACGAGCAGTACTTC
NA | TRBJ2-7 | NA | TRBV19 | CASSPSGVSRREQYF | TGTGCCAGTAGTCCGTCGGGCGTCTCGAGGCGCGAGCAGTACTTC
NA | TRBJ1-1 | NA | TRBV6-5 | CASSDGGHREAFF | TGTGCCAGCAGTGATGGAGGTCACCGTGAAGCTTTCTTT
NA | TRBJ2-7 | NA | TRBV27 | CASSLLGRRSYEQYF | TGTGCCAGCAGTTTACTGGGACGGAGGTCCTACGAGCAGTACTTC
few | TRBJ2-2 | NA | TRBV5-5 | CASSLVQGFGGELFF | TGTGCCAGCAGCTTGGTGCAGGGGTTTGGCGGGGAGCTGTTTTTT
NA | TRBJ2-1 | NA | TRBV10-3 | CAISDSFLGNEQFF | TGTGCCATCAGTGATTCGTTCCTGGGAAATGAGCAGTTCTTC
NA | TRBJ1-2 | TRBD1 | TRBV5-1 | CASSPRRGDRSYGYTF | TGCGCCAGCAGCCCCCGAAGAGGGGACAGGTCTTATGGCTACACCTTC
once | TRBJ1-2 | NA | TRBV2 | CASSEGRTTWGYTF | TGTGCCAGCAGTGAGGGACGGACTACGTGGGGCTACACCTTC
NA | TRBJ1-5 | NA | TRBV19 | CASSIPAIVSNQPQHF | TGTGCCAGTAGTATCCCGGCGATAGTTAGCAATCAGCCCCAGCATTTT
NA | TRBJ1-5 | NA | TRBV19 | CAISRGVGDNQPQHF | TGTGCCATCTCCCGCGGGGTGGGAGACAATCAGCCCCAGCATTTT
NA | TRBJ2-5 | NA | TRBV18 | CASSLRAVLGEETQYF | TGTGCCAGCTCACTGAGGGCCGTGTTAGGTGAAGAGACCCAGTACTTC
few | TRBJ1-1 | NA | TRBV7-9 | CASRPNTGRTTEAFF | TGTGCCAGCAGGCCAAACACAGGGAGGACCACTGAAGCTTTCTTT
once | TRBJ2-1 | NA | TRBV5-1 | CASSLYDGSSYNEQFF | TGCGCCAGCAGCTTGTACGACGGGAGCTCCTACAATGAGCAGTTCTTC
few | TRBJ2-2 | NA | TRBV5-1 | CASSSPWGVETGELFF | TGCGCCAGCAGCTCCCCTTGGGGAGTCGAGACCGGGGAGCTGTTTTTT
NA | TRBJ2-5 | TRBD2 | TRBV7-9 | CASSLRTSGSAETQYF | TGTGCCAGCAGCTTAAGGACTAGCGGGAGCGCGGAGACCCAGTACTTC
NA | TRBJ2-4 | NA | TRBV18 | CASSPAEGIAKNIQYF | TGTGCCAGCTCACCGGCCGAAGGGATAGCCAAAAACATTCAGTACTTC
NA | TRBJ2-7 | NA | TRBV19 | CASSIFGGRDYEQYF | TGTGCCAGTAGTATATTTGGGGGCAGGGACTACGAGCAGTACTTC
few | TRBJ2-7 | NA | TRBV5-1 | CASSWGLGQGYEQYF | TGCGCCAGCAGCTGGGGGCTGGGGCAGGGCTACGAGCAGTACTTC
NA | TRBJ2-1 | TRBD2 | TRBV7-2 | CASSLASGGYNEQFF | TGTGCCAGCAGCTTAGCTAGCGGGGGGTACAATGAGCAGTTCTTC
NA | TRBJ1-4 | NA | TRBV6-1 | CASSGRSLNEKLFF | TGTGCCAGCAGTGGGAGGAGCCTTAATGAAAAACTGTTTTTT
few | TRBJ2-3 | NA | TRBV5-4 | CASSHQGVRSTDTQYF | TGTGCCAGCAGTCACCAGGGTGTTAGGAGTACAGATACGCAGTATTTT
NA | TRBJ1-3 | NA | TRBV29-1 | CSVESRGDGNTIYF | TGCAGCGTTGAAAGCCGGGGAGATGGAAACACCATATATTTT
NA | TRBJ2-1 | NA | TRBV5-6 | CASTNTGSVRANEQFF | TGTGCCAGTACAAACACAGGGAGCGTTCGGGCCAATGAGCAGTTCTTC
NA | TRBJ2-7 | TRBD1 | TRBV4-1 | CASSQDRPQGISYEQYF | TGCGCCAGCAGCCAAGATCGCCCACAGGGGATATCCTACGAGCAGTACTTC
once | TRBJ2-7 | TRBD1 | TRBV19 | CASSPGTGYEVEQYF | TGTGCCAGTAGTCCCGGGACAGGGTACGAGGTCGAGCAGTACTTC
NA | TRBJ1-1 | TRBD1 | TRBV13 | CASSSRTGEAFF | TGTGCCAGCAGCTCCCGGACAGGAGAAGCTTTCTTT
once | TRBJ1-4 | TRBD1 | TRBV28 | CASSSTGTNEKLFF | TGTGCCAGCAGTTCGACAGGGACTAATGAAAAACTGTTTTTT
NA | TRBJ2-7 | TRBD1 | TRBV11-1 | CASSLFGTAGNEQYF | TGTGCCAGCAGCTTATTCGGGACAGCCGGAAACGAGCAGTACTTC
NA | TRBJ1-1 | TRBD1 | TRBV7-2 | CASSSTRGGQDTEAFF | TGTGCCAGCAGCTCCACCCGAGGGGGACAGGACACTGAAGCTTTCTTT
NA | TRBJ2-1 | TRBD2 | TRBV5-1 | CASNPNRLAGNNEQFF | TGCGCCAGCAACCCCAATCGTCTAGCGGGGAACAATGAGCAGTTCTTC
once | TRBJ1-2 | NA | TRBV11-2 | CASSLAPGAAEGGYTF | TGTGCCAGCAGCTTAGCCCCAGGGGCGGCGGAGGGTGGCTACACCTTC
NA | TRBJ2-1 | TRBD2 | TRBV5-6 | CASSLGLAGVWNEQFF | TGTGCCAGCAGCTTGGGACTAGCGGGAGTTTGGAATGAGCAGTTCTTC
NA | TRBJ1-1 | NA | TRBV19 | CASNPSGYSTEAFF | TGTGCCAGTAACCCCTCAGGGTATTCGACTGAAGCTTTCTTT
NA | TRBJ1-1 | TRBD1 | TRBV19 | CASSTPGGANIEAFF | TGTGCCAGTAGTACACCAGGGGGTGCCAATATCGAAGCTTTCTTT
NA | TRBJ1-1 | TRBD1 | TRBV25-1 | CASSPGQERPNTEAFF | TGTGCCAGCAGCCCCGGACAGGAACGGCCGAACACTGAAGCTTTCTTT
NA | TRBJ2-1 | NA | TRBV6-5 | CASSFRTQSSYNEQFF | TGTGCCAGCAGTTTCCGGACCCAAAGCTCCTACAATGAGCAGTTCTTC